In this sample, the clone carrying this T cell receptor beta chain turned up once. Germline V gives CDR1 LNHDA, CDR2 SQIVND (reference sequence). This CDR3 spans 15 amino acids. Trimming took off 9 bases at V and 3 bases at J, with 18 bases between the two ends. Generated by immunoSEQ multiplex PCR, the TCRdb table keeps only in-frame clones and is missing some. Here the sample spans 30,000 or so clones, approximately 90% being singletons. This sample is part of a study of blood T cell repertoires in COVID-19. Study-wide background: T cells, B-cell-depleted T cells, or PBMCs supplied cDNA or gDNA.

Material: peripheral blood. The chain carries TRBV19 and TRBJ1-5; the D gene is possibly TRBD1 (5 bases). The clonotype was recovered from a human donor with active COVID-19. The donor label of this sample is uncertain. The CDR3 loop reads CASRTDTATNQPQHF. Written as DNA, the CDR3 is TGTGCCAGCCGCACGGACACCGCGACCAATCAGCCCCAGCATTTT.